This T cell receptor (beta chain) stems from a study of T-cell memory formation after mild COVID-19. Study overall: Clusters of TCRs were largely donor specific.

One entry per CDR3 protein results from TCRdb running MiXCR on the 5' RACE reads. Here the sample spans some 64,000 distinct CDR3 sequences, about 9.4% being singletons. The receptor was isolated from a man aged 18 to 29 who had mild COVID-19 (a few samples of this study predate the infection). Cell type and time point are not known. Sequences were obtained from PBMCs or a T cell subset sorted from them (not recorded which).

The CDR3 coding sequence is TGCAGCGTAGGACAGTACCATAACTATGGCTACACCTTC. Its translation: CSVGQYHNYGYTF. This chain connects TRBV29-1 to TRBJ1-2, with D tentatively TRBD1 (6 bases). From germline, CDR1 is SQVTM and CDR2 ANQGSEA. The length of the CDR3 is 13 residues. With 6 bases removed from V and 1 base from J, the gap between germline ends came to 12 bases.